These 32 T cell receptor beta chains came from one sample sequenced in a study of CD8 T cells in Susac syndrome. The authors reverse transcribed roughly 0.45 to 1 ug RNA with random hexamers. TCRdb itself ran the immunoSEQ multiplex PCR reads through MiXCR, one entry per CDR3 protein. In the table there are 200,000 to 250,000 distinct CDR3 sequences, approximately 94% of which are singletons. The specimen was CD4+ T cells from PBMCs. These receptors all come from a human donor with Susac syndrome.

The rearrangement uses TRBV5-1 and TRBJ1-2; 9 nucleotides align to TRBD1. V lost 2 bases, J lost 4 bases, and 6 bases stayed unmatched. The CDR3 is 15 amino acids. Germline values: CDR1 SGHRS, CDR2 YFSETQ. CDR3 amino acids: CASSFYTGGTYGYTF. In DNA, the CDR3 is TGCGCCAGCAGCTTTTACACAGGGGGCACCTATGGCTACACCTTC.

The rearrangement links TRBV3-1 to TRBJ1-2; D may be TRBD1 (5 bases). The CDR3 is 16 residues long. Trimming shortened V by 4 bases and J by 8 bases, and 23 bases separated the two germline ends. Germline values: CDR1 LGHDT, CDR2 YNNKEL (reference sequence). CDR3 nucleotides: TGTGCCAGCAGCCTTCCCGGGACTCTCGCCAGTGGGGGCTACACCTTC. It translates to CASSLPGTLASGGYTF.

The chain combines TRBV20-1 with TRBJ1-5; TRBD1 agrees at 9 bases. The V gene's germline CDR1 is DFQATT and CDR2 SNEGSKA (reference sequence). The junction had 3 bases not matched to a gene; V was cut back by 1 base and J by 2 bases. The CDR3 is 15 residues long. CDR3 bases: TGCAGTGCTAGAGGAGGGACAGGGCGCAATCAGCCCCAGCATTTT. As protein: CSARGGTGRNQPQHF.

CDR3 DNA sequence: TGTGCCAGCAGTGAAGGGGGGCAAAACTATGGCTACACCTTC. Protein: CASSEGGQNYGYTF. The chain carries TRBV25-1 and TRBJ1-2, with D perhaps TRBD1 (6 bases). This CDR3 is built from 14 residues. V gave up 2 bases and J gave up 2 bases, with 9 bases separating them. Germline V gene sequence: CDR1 MGHDK, CDR2 SYGVNS.

The chain is built from TRBV30 and TRBJ2-7, with TRBD1 as a possible D gene (5 bases). Germline CDR1 and CDR2: GTSNPN and SVGIG (reference sequence). This CDR3 region has 11 residues. Trimming removed 4 bases from V and 2 bases from J, with 6 bases in between. CDR3 protein: CAWTGPYEQYF. The DNA of the CDR3 is TGTGCCTGGACAGGGCCCTACGAGCAGTACTTC.

The chain couples TRBV4-1 to TRBJ1-1; D is perhaps TRBD1 (5 bases). Germline CDR1 and CDR2: MGHRA and YSYEKL. This CDR3 is 15 amino acids long. Trimming shortened V by 4 bases and J by 5 bases, and 17 bases separated the two germline ends. CDR3 DNA: TGCGCCAGCAGCCTGGGGACCGCCGCTGGGACTGAAGCTTTCTTT. The encoded protein is CASSLGTAAGTEAFF.

The V gene is TRBV29-1, the J gene TRBJ2-7, with D perhaps being TRBD1 or TRBD2 (6 bases each). Germline-derived CDR1 and CDR2 are SQVTM and ANQGSEA. The CDR3 is 16 amino acids. Trimming stripped 4 bases from V and 5 bases from J, with 24 bases between. The CDR3 bases are TGCAGCGTTGCCGGGGGCCTAAGGTCGGTCGTCCACGAGCAGTACTTC. Translation: CSVAGGLRSVVHEQYF.

CDR3 region: CASSSRGEQFF. As DNA, the CDR3 is TGTGCCAGCAGCTCCCGCGGTGAGCAGTTCTTC. The gene calls are TRBV3-1 and TRBJ2-1; D remains unclear. The V gene lost 5 bases and the J gene lost 9 bases, with 8 bases spanning the gap. This CDR3 spans 11 amino acids. Germline-derived CDR1 and CDR2 are LGHDT and YNNKEL (reference sequence).

The V and J genes are TRBV20-1 and TRBJ2-1, with unresolved D. The germline CDR1 and CDR2 sequences are DFQATT and SNEGSKA (reference sequence). V lost 5 bases and J 2 bases, leaving 16 bases between the germline ends. The CDR3 spans 15 residues. CDR3 region: CSAPLLIAAYNEQFF. The CDR3 DNA reads as TGCAGTGCTCCCCTACTGATAGCAGCCTACAATGAGCAGTTCTTC.

This chain links TRBV20-1 with TRBJ1-3, with D possibly being TRBD1 (5 bases). This CDR3 spans 15 amino acids. Germline-derived CDR1 and CDR2 are DFQATT and SNEGSKA (reference sequence). Trimming removed 0 bases at V and 0 bases at J, with 9 bases between. The CDR3 loop is CSARDRDLSGNTIYF. In nucleotides, the CDR3 is TGCAGTGCTAGAGACAGGGATCTCTCTGGAAACACCATATATTTT.

V and J are TRBV7-9 and TRBJ2-3; D remains ambiguous. This CDR3 is built from 13 residues. Trimming pared 1 base from V and 6 bases from J, leaving 8 bases between. CDR1 and CDR2 (germline): SEHNR, FQNEAQ (reference sequence). For the CDR3, the DNA is TGTGCCAGCAGCTTAGTAGTGACGGATACGCAGTATTTT. Protein sequence: CASSLVVTDTQYF.

V and J are TRBV7-2 and TRBJ2-5; 10 nucleotides align to TRBD2. The CDR3 has 16 amino acids. The germline V gene has CDR1 SGHTA and CDR2 FQGNSA. Trimming at V came to 1 base and at J to 2 bases, leaving 4 bases not matched to a gene. The CDR3 region is CASSLGASGGQETQYF. Here the CDR3 DNA reads TGTGCCAGCAGCTTAGGGGCTAGCGGGGGTCAAGAGACCCAGTACTTC.

The genes are TRBV3-1 and TRBJ2-7; maybe TRBD1 (5 bases). Per the germline V gene, CDR1 is LGHDT and CDR2 is YNNKEL (reference sequence). The ends were cut back, 4 bases at V and 2 bases at J, with 15 bases in the middle. The CDR3 extends over 15 amino acids. As DNA, the CDR3 is TGTGCCAGCAGCCTTCGGACACATGGAGCCTACGAGCAGTACTTC. It translates to CASSLRTHGAYEQYF.

J is TRBJ2-1 and V is TRBV5-4; TRBD2 agrees at 11 bases. J gave up 10 bases and V 5 bases, and 8 bases lay outside the gene matches. Looked up from germline, CDR1 is SGHNT and CDR2 is YYREEE (reference sequence). The CDR3 totals 14 residues. The DNA for the CDR3 is TGTGCCAGCAGTGCTGGGACTAGCGGACACGAGCAGTTCTTC. Translating it yields CASSAGTSGHEQFF.

The J gene is TRBJ2-7, the V gene TRBV7-2; either TRBD1 or TRBD2 may fit D (5 bases each). V was trimmed by 1 base and J by 0 bases, leaving 10 bases between them. CDR1 SGHTA and CDR2 FQGNSA come from the germline V gene. This CDR3 has 15 amino acids. The CDR3 protein is CASSLEWGSSYEQYF. DNA of the CDR3: TGTGCCAGCAGCTTAGAGTGGGGGAGCTCCTACGAGCAGTACTTC.

V usage is TRBV9 and J usage is TRBJ1-2, with D hard to call. Germline V CDR1 and CDR2: SGDLS, YYNGEE. Deletions cut 2 bases from V and 4 bases from J, with 6 bases between. CDR3 size: 12 residues. CDR3 DNA: TGTGCCAGCAGCGTTGGTCCCTATGGCTACACCTTC. As protein: CASSVGPYGYTF.

The chain joins TRBV29-1 to TRBJ1-2, with 8 bases that match TRBD1. The germline gives CDR1 SQVTM, CDR2 ANQGSEA. With 7 bases clipped from V and 7 bases from J, the junction kept 2 bases outside the gene matches. This CDR3 comprises 10 residues. The CDR3, as DNA: TGCAGCGACGACAGGGGTGGCTACACCTTC. It is translated as CSDDRGGYTF.

This clonotype was observed a single time. V gene TRBV2 combines with J gene TRBJ1-5; D may be TRBD1 (6 bases). This CDR3 region has 14 residues. Germline V gene lookup returns CDR1 SNHLY and CDR2 FYNNEI. Trimming removed 5 bases at V and 7 bases at J, with 15 bases between. The CDR3 loop is CASSPTGIGQPQHF. The CDR3 region has the DNA TGTGCCAGCAGTCCGACAGGTATCGGCCAGCCCCAGCATTTT. The variable domain in full, with the rest retrieved from reference TRBV2 and TRBJ1-5, is EPEVTQTPSHQVTQMGQEVILRCVPISNHLYFYWYRQILGQKVEFLVSFYNNEISEKSEIFDDQFSVERPDGSNFTLKIRSTKLEDSAMYFCASSPTGIGQPQHFGDGTRLSIL.

The count of this clonotype is one. The J gene is TRBJ2-7, the V gene TRBV3-1; 12 bases are shared with TRBD2. Germline V gives CDR1 LGHDT, CDR2 YNNKEL (reference sequence). This CDR3 is built from 15 residues. The V gene end was trimmed by 1 base and the J gene end by 6 bases; junction bases not matched to a gene: 4. For the CDR3, the DNA is TGTGCCAGCAGCCAAGGAGGACTAGCGGGGAGCGAGCAGTACTTC. It encodes CASSQGGLAGSEQYF.

V usage is TRBV9 and J usage is TRBJ2-7; TRBD2 might be the D (6 bases). Germline values: CDR1 SGDLS, CDR2 YYNGEE. V dropped 0 bases and J dropped 5 bases, with 15 bases sitting between them. The CDR3 extends over 15 amino acids. The CDR3 nucleotides read TGTGCCAGCAGCGTAGGAGGCGGGAATCGCAACGAGCAGTACTTC. Amino acid sequence: CASSVGGGNRNEQYF.

This clonotype was detected only once. This rearrangement joins TRBV28 to TRBJ2-7, with D unresolved. The CDR3 contains 11 residues. V was cut by 6 bases and J by 5 bases, with 8 bases left in between. CDR1 and CDR2 (germline): MDHEN, SYDVKM. This CDR3 is CASSGSNEQYF. The CDR3 DNA sequence: TGTGCCAGCAGCGGGTCGAACGAGCAGTACTTC.

A single count supports this clonotype. This chain uses TRBV4-1 with TRBJ2-1, with TRBD1 as a possible D gene (6 bases). The germline gives CDR1 MGHRA, CDR2 YSYEKL. The CDR3 is 15 residues long. Trimming removed 4 bases from V and 4 bases from J, with 14 bases in between. The CDR3 reads CASSLNRESYNEQFF. The CDR3, as DNA: TGCGCCAGCAGCCTCAACAGGGAATCATACAATGAGCAGTTCTTC.

In this sample, this clonotype turned up once. The genes are TRBV9 and TRBJ2-3; tentative D call: TRBD1 (6 bases). The CDR3 length is 16 residues. Deletions cut 2 bases from V and 0 bases from J, with 13 bases between. Germline V gene sequence: CDR1 SGDLS, CDR2 YYNGEE. The DNA for the CDR3 is TGTGCCAGCAGCGTCGTACAGGGCTTGAGCACAGATACGCAGTATTTT. Translation gives CASSVVQGLSTDTQYF.

The V call is TRBV4-3, the J call TRBJ2-6; D may correspond to TRBD1 or TRBD2 (6 bases each). Between the trimmed V and J ends, which lost 4 bases and 4 bases, there was a span of 20 bases. The CDR3 loop spans 18 amino acids. In germline, CDR1 is LGHNA, CDR2 YSLEER. CDR3 DNA: TGCGCCAGCAGCCTGATGGGACAACAGGAGGGGGGGGCCAACGTCCTGACTTTC. This codes for CASSLMGQQEGGANVLTF.

V is TRBV7-9 and J is TRBJ1-3; possibly TRBD1 for D (6 bases). Trimming left V 9 bases short and J 1 base short, with 25 bases between. The CDR3 extends over 18 amino acids. Looked up from germline, CDR1 is SEHNR and CDR2 is FQNEAQ (reference sequence). In DNA form, the CDR3 reads TGTGCCAGTCGGCGAGGCCGGACAGAAAGAGCTTCTGGAAACACCATATATTTT. Its protein is CASRRGRTERASGNTIYF.

V usage is TRBV30 and J usage is TRBJ1-4; D is unresolved. Between the trimmed V and J ends, which lost 3 bases and 4 bases, there was a span of 15 bases. The CDR3 contains 15 residues. The V gene's germline CDR1 is GTSNPN and CDR2 SVGIG (reference sequence). CDR3 protein: CAWSLGVDRNEKLFF. In DNA form, the CDR3 reads TGTGCCTGGAGCCTTGGAGTTGACCGTAATGAAAAACTGTTTTTT.

This chain connects TRBV20-1 to TRBJ1-4, with D maybe TRBD1 (6 bases). The germline CDR1 and CDR2 sequences are DFQATT and SNEGSKA (reference sequence). This CDR3 spans 16 amino acids. The V gene lost 5 bases and the J gene lost 0 bases, with 16 bases spanning the gap. The CDR3 spells CSAPPGDQATNEKLFF. CDR3 sequence (DNA): TGCAGTGCTCCTCCAGGGGACCAAGCAACTAATGAAAAACTGTTTTTT.

The V call is TRBV20-1, the J call TRBJ2-7; D is unresolved. V was trimmed by 3 bases and J by 2 bases, leaving 11 bases between them. CDR3 length: 13 amino acids. Germline CDR1 reads DFQATT; CDR2 reads SNEGSKA (reference sequence). CDR3 bases: TGCAGTGCTAGTGAAACGGCAACCTACGAGCAGTACTTC. It specifies CSASETATYEQYF.

The chain employs TRBV5-1 and TRBJ2-1, with D unclear. CDR3 length equals 13 residues. The germline gives CDR1 SGHRS, CDR2 YFSETQ. The germline V and J ends were trimmed by 0 bases and 10 bases, with 11 bases remaining between them. The CDR3 nucleotides read TGCGCCAGCAGCTTGGCCACGGAGAACGAGCAGTTCTTC. Translating it yields CASSLATENEQFF.

This clonotype was seen only once. The rearrangement links TRBV11-2 to TRBJ1-2; D unclear. Germline V gene sequence: CDR1 SGHAT, CDR2 FQNNGV. V lost 7 bases and J lost 5, with 11 bases in between. This CDR3 contains 12 residues. CDR3 sequence: CASNPAGYGYTF. In nucleotides, the CDR3 is TGTGCCAGCAACCCAGCGGGGTATGGCTACACCTTC.

This chain joins TRBV3-1 and TRBJ1-4; D ambiguous. Germline V gene lookup returns CDR1 LGHDT and CDR2 YNNKEL (reference sequence). Trimming cost V 3 bases and J 0 bases, with 5 bases left between them. The CDR3 sequence is 14 residues long. CDR3 amino acids: CASSHGSTNEKLFF. For the CDR3, the DNA is TGTGCCAGCAGCCACGGGTCAACTAATGAAAAACTGTTTTTT.

This clonotype occurred once. The chain joins TRBV19 to TRBJ1-4; D call uncertain. The V gene lost 3 bases and the J gene lost 4 bases, with 9 bases spanning the gap. The CDR3 length is 14 residues. Germline CDR1 is LNHDA and CDR2 is SQIVND (reference sequence). In DNA, the CDR3 is TGTGCCAGTAGTATCGCAGGCGGTAATGAAAAACTGTTTTTT. Protein: CASSIAGGNEKLFF.